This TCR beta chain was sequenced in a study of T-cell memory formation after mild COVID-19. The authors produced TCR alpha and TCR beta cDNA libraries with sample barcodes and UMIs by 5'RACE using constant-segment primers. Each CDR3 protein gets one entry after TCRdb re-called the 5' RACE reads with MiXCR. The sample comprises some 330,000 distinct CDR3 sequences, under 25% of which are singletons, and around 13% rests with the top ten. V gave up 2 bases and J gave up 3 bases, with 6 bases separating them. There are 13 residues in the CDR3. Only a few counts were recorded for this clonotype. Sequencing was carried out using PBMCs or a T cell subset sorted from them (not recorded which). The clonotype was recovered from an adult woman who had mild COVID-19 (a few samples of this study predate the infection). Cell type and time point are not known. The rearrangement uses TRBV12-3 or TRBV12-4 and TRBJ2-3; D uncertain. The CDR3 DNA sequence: TGTGCCAGCAGTTTAAGGCAGACAGATACGCAGTATTTT. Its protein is CASSLRQTDTQYF.